The rows below give T cell receptor beta chains drawn from one sample of a study of T cell responses to AZD1222 COVID-19 vaccine. Profiled with immunoSEQ multiplex PCR; TCRdb holds only in-frame clones, not every one. The sample carries 150,000 or so clones, about 93% recorded once. The source material was peripheral blood, sampled on day 0 of AZD1222 vaccination. These receptors were taken from an adult in good health. Both conserved end residues are part of each CDR3.

v_call: TRBV4-1
j_call: TRBJ2-7
cdr3_aa: CASSQGRGDSSYEQYF

v_call: TRBV12-5
j_call: TRBJ1-6
cdr3_aa: CASASQWGGTNSPLHF

v_call: TRBV18
j_call: TRBJ1-1
cdr3_aa: CASSPGQGANTEAFF

v_call: TRBV7-6
j_call: TRBJ2-2
cdr3_aa: CASRLTWAGAKITGELFF

v_call: TRBV3-1/TRBV3-2
j_call: TRBJ1-2
cdr3_aa: CASSQERGGYTF

v_call: TRBV18
j_call: TRBJ2-7
cdr3_aa: CASSSRTGGNEQYF

v_call: TRBV6-5
j_call: TRBJ1-1
cdr3_aa: CASSSGAYTEAFF

v_call: TRBV5-1
j_call: TRBJ2-3
cdr3_aa: CASSPRIHTDTQYF

v_call: TRBV5-1
j_call: TRBJ2-5
cdr3_aa: CASSLLTSPIETQYF

v_call: TRBV7-6
j_call: TRBJ2-7
cdr3_aa: CASSHPGRSYEQYF

v_call: TRBV10-1
j_call: TRBJ2-3
cdr3_aa: CASNGLETDTQYF

v_call: TRBV19
j_call: TRBJ2-2
cdr3_aa: CASSIRLAGEARGTGELFF

v_call: TRBV7-9
j_call: TRBJ1-4
cdr3_aa: CASSPYRNEKLFF

v_call: TRBV2
j_call: TRBJ1-6
cdr3_aa: CASRGRGGANSPLHF

v_call: TRBV5-4
j_call: TRBJ2-7
cdr3_aa: CASSHTGSEQYF

v_call: TRBV10-2
j_call: TRBJ2-7
cdr3_aa: CASSDNLWREVTYEQYF

v_call: TRBV11-2
j_call: TRBJ1-1
cdr3_aa: CASSFGGYTEAFF

v_call: TRBV2
j_call: TRBJ1-2
cdr3_aa: CASRTDRSRGYTF

v_call: TRBV5-1
j_call: TRBJ1-1
cdr3_aa: CASSLGQRETEAFF

v_call: TRBV2
j_call: TRBJ1-5
cdr3_aa: CASTELYSNQPQHF

v_call: TRBV5-1
j_call: TRBJ1-1
cdr3_aa: CASSLGRNTEAFF

v_call: TRBV5-4
j_call: TRBJ1-2
cdr3_aa: CASSFTGTAGYTF

v_call: TRBV2
j_call: TRBJ2-7
cdr3_aa: CASSEVAGGVSYEQYF

v_call: TRBV29-1
j_call: TRBJ2-5
cdr3_aa: CSVETTRAQYF

v_call: TRBV18
j_call: TRBJ1-1
cdr3_aa: CASSPPSRETEAFF

v_call: TRBV28
j_call: TRBJ1-2
cdr3_aa: CASSSDRVGGYTF

v_call: TRBV20-1
j_call: TRBJ1-6
cdr3_aa: CSASDWHRGNSPLHF

v_call: TRBV11-3
j_call: TRBJ2-5
cdr3_aa: CASSHSSGSVETQYF

v_call: TRBV2
j_call: TRBJ1-2
cdr3_aa: CASSVRAEGYTF

v_call: TRBV18
j_call: TRBJ1-6
cdr3_aa: CASSLGGYNSPLHF

v_call: TRBV6-5
j_call: TRBJ2-5
cdr3_aa: CASKEFQGGWETQYF

v_call: TRBV5-6
j_call: TRBJ2-5
cdr3_aa: CASSFRLLAAGETQYF

v_call: TRBV20-1
j_call: TRBJ1-2
cdr3_aa: CSARDNYGYTF

v_call: TRBV9
j_call: TRBJ2-3
cdr3_aa: CASSVGRSGADTQYF

v_call: TRBV6-5
j_call: TRBJ1-2
cdr3_aa: CASSYSLATNYGYTF

v_call: TRBV19
j_call: TRBJ1-5
cdr3_aa: CASSTRDRVGQPQHF

v_call: TRBV27
j_call: TRBJ1-5
cdr3_aa: CASRRGGVNQPQHF

v_call: TRBV10-2
j_call: TRBJ2-1
cdr3_aa: CASDYRGLAGANEQFF

v_call: TRBV6-5
j_call: TRBJ1-6
cdr3_aa: CASSYVARETSPLHF

v_call: TRBV10-3
j_call: TRBJ2-1
cdr3_aa: CAISGEWDEQFF

v_call: TRBV20-1
j_call: TRBJ1-3
cdr3_aa: CSASKLSPGNTIYF

v_call: TRBV24-1
j_call: TRBJ2-2
cdr3_aa: CATSDRRKGNTGELFF